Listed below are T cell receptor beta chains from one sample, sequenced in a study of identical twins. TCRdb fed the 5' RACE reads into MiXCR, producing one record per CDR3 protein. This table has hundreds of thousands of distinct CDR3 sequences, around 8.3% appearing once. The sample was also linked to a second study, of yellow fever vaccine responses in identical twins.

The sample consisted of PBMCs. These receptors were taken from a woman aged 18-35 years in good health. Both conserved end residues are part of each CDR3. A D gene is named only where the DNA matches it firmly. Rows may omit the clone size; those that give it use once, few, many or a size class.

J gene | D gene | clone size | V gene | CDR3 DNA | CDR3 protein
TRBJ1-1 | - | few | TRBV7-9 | TGTGCCAGCAGCTCTTCGACAGGGAACACTGAAGCTTTCTTT | CASSSSTGNTEAFF
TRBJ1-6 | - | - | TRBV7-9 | TGTGCCAGCAGCAGTCGGGACCTGAATTCACCCCTCCACTTT | CASSSRDLNSPLHF
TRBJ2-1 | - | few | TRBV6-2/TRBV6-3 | TGTGCCAGCAGTTACTCGTTGCCTCAGGGAATCTACAATGAGCAGTTCTTC | CASSYSLPQGIYNEQFF
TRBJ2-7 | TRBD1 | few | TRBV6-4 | TGTGCCAGCCTGGGACAGGACTACGAGCAGTACTTC | CASLGQDYEQYF
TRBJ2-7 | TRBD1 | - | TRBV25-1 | TGTGCCAGCAGTGCCCGGGACAGGCTAACCTACGAGCAGTACTTC | CASSARDRLTYEQYF
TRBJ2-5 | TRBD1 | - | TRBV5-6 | TGTGCCAGCACCCTACGGACAGGCGTTGCTCACGAGACCCAGTACTTC | CASTLRTGVAHETQYF
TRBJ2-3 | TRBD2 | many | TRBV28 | TGTGCCAGCAGCGTAGCGGGAGCGGGCACAGATACGCAGTATTTT | CASSVAGAGTDTQYF
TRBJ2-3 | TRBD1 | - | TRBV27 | TGTGCCAGCACCTCTTTGTTGTGGGGACAGGTTCCAGATACGCAGTATTTT | CASTSLLWGQVPDTQYF
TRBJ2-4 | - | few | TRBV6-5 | TGTGCCAGCAGTTACTCAATTACCGGTACGGACATTCAGTACTTC | CASSYSITGTDIQYF
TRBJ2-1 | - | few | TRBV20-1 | TGCAGTGCTAGGGACATCACAGGGCGGGAGTACAATGAGCAGTTCTTC | CSARDITGREYNEQFF
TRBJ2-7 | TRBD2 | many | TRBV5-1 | TGCGCCAGCAGCGAACCTAGCGGGAGATACGAGCAGTACTTC | CASSEPSGRYEQYF
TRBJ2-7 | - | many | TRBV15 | TGTGCCACCAGCAGAGAAGACAGAAACTCCTACGAGCAGTACTTC | CATSREDRNSYEQYF
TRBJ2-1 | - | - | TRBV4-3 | TGCGCCAGCAGCCAAGACATAGCGGCCGGGGTCAATGAGCAGTTCTTC | CASSQDIAAGVNEQFF
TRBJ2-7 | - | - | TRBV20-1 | TGCAGTGCTAGACCTTCGGACAGAGAACCCACCTACGAGCAGTACTTC | CSARPSDREPTYEQYF
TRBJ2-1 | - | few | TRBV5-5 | TGTGCCAGCAGCTCCTGGGCTAGCTCGGGTTACAATGAGCAGTTCTTC | CASSSWASSGYNEQFF
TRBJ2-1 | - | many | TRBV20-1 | TGCAGTGCTAGTTGGGCTAGCTTCTACAATGAGCAGTTCTTC | CSASWASFYNEQFF
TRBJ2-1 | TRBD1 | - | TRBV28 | TGTGCCAGCAGTTACTCGGGTTCAGGGGGCGGAAAACAGTTCTTC | CASSYSGSGGGKQFF
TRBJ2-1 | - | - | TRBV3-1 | TGTGCCAGCAGTACACCTCTAGGTGAGCAGTTCTTC | CASSTPLGEQFF
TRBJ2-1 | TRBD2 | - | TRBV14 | TGTGCCAGCAGCGAAGCGGGGGGGATGGCCTACAATGAGCAGTTCTTC | CASSEAGGMAYNEQFF
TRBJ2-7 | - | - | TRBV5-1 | TGCGCCAGCAGCTGGACTGCAGGGGCGGACGAGCAGTACTTC | CASSWTAGADEQYF
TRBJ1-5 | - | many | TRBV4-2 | TGTGCCAGCAGCCAAGGCCTCAATCAGCCCCAGCATTTT | CASSQGLNQPQHF
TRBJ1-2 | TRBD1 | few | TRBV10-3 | TGTGCCATCAGCCGGTCAAGCCCAGGGGGGGACTATGGCTACACCTTC | CAISRSSPGGDYGYTF